This TCR beta chain was captured by sequencing in a study of immune evolution from preneoplasia to lung adenocarcinoma (dated by TCRdb to about 2021). At the level of the whole study: No AAH lesions showed HLA loss of heterozygosity, compared with 6% to 8% of AIS, around 15% of MIA and 30% to 40% of ADC lesions. The study profiled immune contexture across lung adenocarcinoma precursors and invasive adenocarcinoma using immune gene expression, TCR sequencing and multiplex immunofluorescence. Resected precursor lesions (AAH, AIS, MIA) and invasive adenocarcinomas were compared with paired morphologically normal lung tissue. The sample size depended on which specimens were available, not on a prior power calculation. The immune data were integrated with whole exome sequencing and methylation data from the same cohort of nodules. In total, the cohort included 50 or so patients with pulmonary nodules, all of whom underwent surgical resection. The TCR sequencing data were obtained from 51 patients. It was reported in the study that approximately 99 samples were used for TCR sequencing. POLYSOLVER was used to infer class I HLA alleles from exome data, and LOHHLA was used to detect allele-specific HLA loss.

Resection was performed on patients in Japan or China between about 2013 and 2017. Two lung cancer pathologists independently confirmed the histologic diagnosis of each case on H&E slides. To enrich premalignant or tumor cells for nucleic acid extraction, macro-dissection was performed after pathologic assessment. The AllPrep DNA/RNA FFPE Kit was used to isolate DNA from FFPE tissue. TCR beta CDR3 regions were sequenced from DNA using the immunoSEQ hsTCRbeta Kit. On the study's bioinformatics: The ImmunoSEQ Analyzer was used to analyse the TCR sequencing data. T cell clonality was defined as 1 minus Pielou's evenness computed on productive rearrangements. The inverse Simpson index, applied to productive templates, was used to measure T cell diversity. T cell density was expressed as TCR beta template counts normalized to usable DNA, with usable DNA estimated by amplifying and sequencing housekeeping genes. TCR metrics were compared across histologic stages using two-sided Kruskal-Wallis tests. Not all clones reach the TCRdb copy of this immuneACCESS table, which keeps in-frame sequences only. Checked studies attribute under half of the gap to unresolved V genes and leave the rest unexplained. The V and J calls and clone size are taken from that table; D and trimming were inferred from the DNA. The sample records 8,000 or so clones, more than 75% of which are singletons. In total, the top ten clones hold around a tenth of the sample.

Results and caveats for the whole study, not just this receptor: Normal lung had the highest top T cell clone frequencies, which appeared to decline progressively from AAH through AIS, MIA and invasive adenocarcinoma. Normal lung showed the highest clonality, whereas later-stage lesions appeared to have higher T cell density and diversity but lower clonality. All patients were from Japan and China, so applicability to Western populations was uncertain. Compared with EGFR-mutant or double wild-type lesions, KRAS-mutant nodules had the highest T cell clonality. The findings rested on association rather than direct causation, and larger cohorts with long-term follow-up and longitudinal biopsies were considered necessary.

In regard to this clone: No cognate antigen has been identified for it. Per-base qualities were not stored, and no clone one base away is much larger.

CDR1 and CDR2 are drawn from the germline V gene (reference sequence): LNHDA, SQIVND. The CDR3 spans 13 residues, from the cysteine through the phenylalanine. The read is trimmed to its CDR3 DNA, 39 bases read in frame from base 1. Recombination linked TRBV19 to TRBJ2-5; the D gene is perhaps TRBD1, on 6 matching bases. TRBJ2-7 explains the end of the DNA better; the J call may be wrong. The TCR comes from a donor at least 70 years old with lung adenocarcinoma. Sequencing was performed on FFPE minimally invasive lung adenocarcinoma tissue. Read against the paper, the sample's cell subset or site label means: micro-invasive lung adenocarcinoma (MIA). The sequenced DNA is TGTGCCAGTTCACAGGGATCATCCTACGAGCAGTACTTC. This codes for CASSQGSSYEQYF.